This is a list of T cell receptor beta chains from one sample in a study of T-cell reconstitution after alpha-beta-depleted transplantation in children. Each CDR3 protein gets one entry after TCRdb re-called the PCR reads with MiXCR. This table holds 200,000 to 250,000 distinct CDR3 sequences, about a tenth found once. Specimen: PBMCs, collected before TCRalphabeta/CD19-depleted stem cell transplant. These receptors all stem from a child younger than two with acute myeloid leukemia, due to receive a stem cell transplant. The CDR3 runs from the conserved cysteine through the conserved F or W. D genes are given only for firm matches. Expanded clones are given a class, and other clones once, few, many or no size at all.

V	J	size	D	CDR3	DNA
TRBV5-1	TRBJ2-3	many	NA	CASSLLLGSTDTQYF	TGCGCCAGCAGCTTGCTGCTAGGAAGCACAGATACGCAGTATTTT
TRBV18	TRBJ1-3	many	NA	CASSREAVSGNTIYF	TGTGCCAGCTCACGGGAAGCGGTCTCTGGAAACACCATATATTTT
TRBV5-1	TRBJ1-3	many	NA	CASRTGVLYGNTIYF	TGCGCCAGCAGGACCGGTGTCCTCTACGGAAACACCATATATTTT
TRBV18	TRBJ1-6	many	TRBD1	CASSSTGAMGRSPLHF	TGTGCCAGCTCGTCGACAGGGGCAATGGGACGATCACCCCTCCACTTT
TRBV10-3	TRBJ1-6	many	NA	CAISDRPADKNSPLHF	TGTGCCATCAGTGACCGCCCTGCCGACAAAAATTCACCCCTCCACTTT
TRBV27	TRBJ1-1	many	NA	CASSFSPRGEAFF	TGTGCCAGCAGTTTTTCCCCCAGGGGAGAAGCTTTCTTT
TRBV6-2/TRBV6-3	TRBJ2-5	many	TRBD2	CASSYVAGGGETQYF	TGTGCCAGCAGTTACGTAGCGGGAGGGGGAGAGACCCAGTACTTC
TRBV28	TRBJ2-7	few	TRBD1	CASRPGTGVYEQYF	TGTGCCAGCAGACCCGGGACAGGGGTCTACGAGCAGTACTTC
TRBV20-1	TRBJ2-1	many	TRBD2	CSAYTSGRAGNEQFF	TGCAGTGCTTATACTAGCGGGAGGGCGGGTAATGAGCAGTTCTTC
TRBV12-3/TRBV12-4	TRBJ2-3	many	NA	CASSPTSSDTQYF	TGTGCCAGCAGTCCTACTAGCTCAGATACGCAGTATTTT
TRBV7-9	TRBJ2-2	many	NA	CASSLAEAGELFF	TGTGCCAGCAGCTTGGCGGAGGCCGGGGAGCTGTTTTTT
TRBV20-1	TRBJ1-1	many	NA	CSARPSTGNTEAFF	TGCAGTGCTAGACCCTCGACCGGGAACACTGAAGCTTTCTTT
TRBV7-2	TRBJ2-7	many	TRBD2	CASSLMSGSSYEQYF	TGTGCCAGCAGCTTAATGAGCGGGAGCTCCTACGAGCAGTACTTC
TRBV12-3/TRBV12-4	TRBJ2-1	many	TRBD2	CASSLVSGGANEQFF	TGTGCCAGCAGTTTAGTTAGCGGGGGGGCGAATGAGCAGTTCTTC
TRBV15	TRBJ1-1	few	TRBD1	CATLGQENTEAFF	TGTGCCACACTGGGACAGGAGAACACTGAAGCTTTCTTT
TRBV6-2/TRBV6-3	TRBJ2-6	many	TRBD2	CASSYRGFSGGPSGANVLTF	TGTGCCAGCAGTTACAGGGGGTTCAGCGGGGGCCCCTCTGGGGCCAACGTCCTGACTTTC
TRBV20-1	TRBJ2-3	many	NA	CSALVGGSTDTQYF	TGCAGTGCCCTAGTGGGCGGGAGCACAGATACGCAGTATTTT
TRBV7-8	TRBJ2-1	NA	NA	CARGPAPSFNEQFF	TGTGCCAGGGGCCCCGCGCCCTCCTTCAATGAGCAGTTCTTC
TRBV12-3/TRBV12-4	TRBJ2-7	many	TRBD2	CASSLTSGPYEQYF	TGTGCCAGCAGTTTAACTAGCGGGCCCTACGAGCAGTACTTC
TRBV20-1	TRBJ2-2	many	NA	CSARIDSGRFAPGELFF	TGCAGTGCTAGAATTGATTCCGGAAGATTCGCCCCCGGGGAGCTGTTTTTT
TRBV5-1	TRBJ1-5	many	NA	CASSLGGESNQPQHF	TGCGCCAGCAGCTTGGGGGGAGAGAGCAATCAGCCCCAGCATTTT
TRBV3-1	TRBJ1-5	many	NA	CASSQDLGPPQHF	TGTGCCAGCAGCCAAGATCTGGGACCTCCCCAGCATTTT
TRBV6-5	TRBJ2-3	few	NA	CASSSGEPYTDTQYF	TGTGCCAGCAGTTCAGGAGAGCCCTACACAGATACGCAGTATTTT
TRBV5-5	TRBJ1-5	many	TRBD1	CASSRDRVGNQPQHF	TGTGCCAGCAGCCGAGACAGGGTTGGCAATCAGCCCCAGCATTTT
TRBV4-1	TRBJ1-2	many	NA	CASSQADGYTF	TGCGCCAGCAGCCAAGCTGATGGCTACACCTTC
TRBV20-1	TRBJ2-1	many	NA	CSARFRGSYNEQFF	TGCAGTGCTAGATTCAGGGGCTCCTACAATGAGCAGTTCTTC
TRBV20-1	TRBJ2-4	NA	NA	CSAPIASNIQYF	TGCAGTGCACCGATCGCTTCGAACATTCAGTACTTC
TRBV7-2	TRBJ1-2	NA	TRBD1	CASSFTRQGPLGYTF	TGTGCCAGCAGCTTTACGAGACAGGGGCCTCTTGGCTACACCTTC
TRBV18	TRBJ2-5	many	TRBD1	CASSPTGTGNLETQYF	TGTGCCAGCTCACCAACCGGGACAGGGAACCTAGAGACCCAGTACTTC
TRBV5-1	TRBJ2-7	NA	TRBD1	CASSGTGTNEQYF	TGCGCCAGTTCCGGGACAGGGACCAACGAGCAGTACTTC
TRBV5-1	TRBJ1-6	many	NA	CASSLIGGSNSPLHF	TGCGCCAGCAGCTTGATTGGTGGTTCAAATTCACCCCTCCACTTT
TRBV7-9	TRBJ1-5	many	NA	CASSPSSNNQPQHF	TGTGCCAGCAGCCCCTCCAGTAACAATCAGCCCCAGCATTTT
TRBV5-6	TRBJ2-7	many	TRBD2	CASSFPSGIYEQYF	TGTGCCAGCAGCTTTCCTAGCGGGATCTACGAGCAGTACTTC
TRBV29-1	TRBJ1-1	many	NA	CSVEGHHNTEAFF	TGCAGCGTTGAGGGACACCATAACACTGAAGCTTTCTTT
TRBV28	TRBJ1-5	many	NA	CASSLVGQSDQPQHF	TGTGCCAGCAGTTTGGTCGGGCAGTCCGATCAGCCCCAGCATTTT
TRBV24-1	TRBJ1-1	NA	NA	CATRREAGTEAFF	TGTGCCACCCGCCGGGAAGCAGGAACTGAAGCTTTCTTT